Described below is a single T cell receptor beta chain sequence and its context. The sample has other DNA sequences that encode this CDR3 too. Here immunoSEQ multiplex PCR was the method, and the copy in TCRdb shows in-frame clones only, minus some. The top ten hold over 9.5% of the sample, which has around 400,000 clones, over 75% seen once. Recruited during active infection, patients (from Seattle) were subsequently followed longitudinally. V lost 2 bases and J lost 5, with 9 bases in between. The CDR3 runs to 14 residues. Germline loops: CDR1 LNHDA, CDR2 SQIVND (reference sequence). This entry is derived from a study of blood T cell repertoires in COVID-19. Study-level information: Sites in the United States, Italy and Spain provided acute and convalescent COVID-19 samples.

The rearrangement links TRBV19 to TRBJ2-2; a weak D match, TRBD2 (6 bases). Sequenced material: peripheral blood. The clonotype originates from a woman in her 30s with COVID-19, enrolled during active disease. CDR3 coding DNA: TGTGCCAGTAGTATACGGGAGTTTACCGGGGAGCTGTTTTTT. It yields the protein CASSIREFTGELFF.